The 30 T cell receptor beta chains presented below share a single source sample, sequenced in a study of immune evolution from preneoplasia to lung adenocarcinoma. Here immunoSEQ multiplex PCR was the method, and the copy in TCRdb shows in-frame clones only, minus some. The sample lists about 4,900 clones; about four fifths were seen once. Sequencing was done on a sample of FFPE adjacent normal lung tissue. These receptors originate from a donor at least 70 years old with lung adenocarcinoma.

This chain uses TRBV29-1 with TRBJ1-2, with a tentative D call TRBD1 (6 bases). Germline V gives CDR1 SQVTM, CDR2 ANQGSEA. The CDR3 has 15 residues. V was pared by 0 bases and J by 3 bases, with 14 bases between. CDR3 DNA: TGCAGCGTTGAAGAAGGAACAGGGTTGGACTATGGCTACACCTTC. Residues: CSVEEGTGLDYGYTF.

The gene calls are TRBV30 and TRBJ1-1; 8 positions agree with TRBD1. The CDR3 is 15 amino acids. The germline CDR1 and CDR2 sequences are GTSNPN and SVGIG (reference sequence). V lost 2 bases to trimming and J lost 1 base; unmatched junction nucleotides: 6. CDR3 DNA sequence: TGTGCCTGGAGTCCCCGGACAGGGTGGAACACTGAAGCTTTCTTT. This gives the protein CAWSPRTGWNTEAFF.

The chain couples TRBV5-1 to TRBJ1-1, with TRBD1 as a possible D gene (5 bases). From germline, CDR1 is SGHRS and CDR2 YFSETQ. Trimming cost V 0 bases and J 1 base, with 13 bases left between them. The CDR3 spans 16 residues. Here the CDR3 DNA reads TGCGCCAGCAGCTTGGATGCGATCGGGGGGAACACTGAAGCTTTCTTT. This gives the protein CASSLDAIGGNTEAFF.

The chain has TRBV18 and TRBJ2-3, with D tentatively TRBD1 (6 bases). The germline V and J ends were trimmed by 2 bases and 4 bases, with 16 bases remaining between them. Germline assignment: CDR1 KGHSH and CDR2 LQKENI. The CDR3 has 16 amino acids. The CDR3 is CASSPSPPGAADTQYF. The DNA for the CDR3 is TGTGCCAGCTCACCAAGCCCCCCAGGGGCCGCAGATACGCAGTATTTT.

J is TRBJ1-1 and V is TRBV7-8; D remains ambiguous. The CDR3 sequence is 14 residues long. Germline V gene data show CDR1 as SGHVS and CDR2 as FQNEAQ. With 5 bases removed from V and 3 bases from J, the gap between germline ends came to 13 bases. The CDR3 is CASSPGVMDTEAFF. In DNA form, the CDR3 reads TGTGCCAGCAGCCCCGGTGTTATGGACACTGAAGCTTTCTTT.

This clone was counted between two and nine times. The chain links TRBV4-1 to TRBJ2-3; D unresolved. V dropped 3 bases and J dropped 2 bases, with 12 bases sitting between them. Germline V CDR1 and CDR2: MGHRA, YSYEKL. The CDR3 consists of 15 residues. The CDR3 DNA follows: TGCGCCAGCAGCCAGGAAGGGTATTACACAGATACGCAGTATTTT. The encoded protein is CASSQEGYYTDTQYF.

V usage is TRBV23-1 and J usage is TRBJ2-6; 15 bases line up with TRBD2. TRBV23-1 belongs to the ORF category, with a function that is uncertain. The ends lost 4 bases at V and 6 bases at J; junction bases unmatched: 7. The CDR3 contains 18 residues. Here the CDR3 DNA reads TGCGCCAGCAGTCTCCGAGGGACTAGCGGGAGGACGGCCAACGTCCTGACTTTC. The encoded protein is CASSLRGTSGRTANVLTF.

This sequence joins TRBV7-9 and TRBJ1-2; possible D gene TRBD1, 6 bases. Germline V gene lookup returns CDR1 SEHNR and CDR2 FQNEAQ (reference sequence). Trimming stripped 4 bases from V and 0 bases from J, with 12 bases between. The CDR3 is 15 amino acids. CDR3 in amino acids: CASSSLDRANYGYTF. The CDR3 DNA reads TGTGCCAGCAGCTCCCTGGACAGAGCTAACTATGGCTACACCTTC.

The chain links TRBV2 to TRBJ2-5, with D maybe TRBD2 (5 bases). The length of the CDR3 is 13 residues. Germline V gene data show CDR1 as SNHLY and CDR2 as FYNNEI. The V gene lost 6 bases and the J gene lost 2 bases, with 10 bases spanning the gap. CDR3 nucleotide sequence: TGTGCCAGCAGCCTCGGGGAACAAGAGACCCAGTACTTC. Its translation: CASSLGEQETQYF.

This rearrangement joins TRBV7-9 to TRBJ2-7; tentatively, D is TRBD1 (5 bases). Germline V gene sequence: CDR1 SEHNR, CDR2 FQNEAQ (reference sequence). Trimming took 3 bases from V and 4 from J, leaving 7 bases between them. CDR3 length: 12 residues. CDR3 protein: CASSFTGYEQYF. DNA for the CDR3: TGTGCCAGCAGCTTTACAGGTTACGAGCAGTACTTC.

The J gene is TRBJ2-3, the V gene TRBV5-1, with 14 bases fitting TRBD2. This CDR3 has 17 amino acids. V was pared by 0 bases and J by 4 bases, with 4 bases of the junction left unmatched. CDR1 and CDR2 from the germline V gene are SGHRS and YFSETQ. The CDR3 sequence is CASSLEGLAGVSDTQYF. The CDR3 nucleotides are TGCGCCAGCAGCTTGGAGGGACTAGCGGGAGTGTCAGATACGCAGTATTTT.

The rearrangement uses TRBV12-5 and TRBJ2-1; D gene uncertain. The CDR3 loop spans 13 amino acids. The germline V gene encodes CDR1 LGHNT and CDR2 FRNRAP. Trimming cost V 4 bases and J 4 bases, with 8 bases left between them. Written as DNA, the CDR3 is TGTGCTAGTGGTTCGTGGGGATACAATGAGCAGTTCTTC. Amino acids: CASGSWGYNEQFF.

This chain connects TRBV7-6 to TRBJ2-7; TRBD2 aligns across 8 bases. The germline V gene has CDR1 SGHVS and CDR2 FNYEAQ. This CDR3 has 18 residues. The trim removed 0 bases at V and 1 base at J, leaving 11 bases unmatched. CDR3 sequence reads: CASSLARQASGFSYEQYF. CDR3 sequence (DNA): TGTGCCAGCAGCTTAGCGCGTCAGGCTAGCGGGTTTTCCTACGAGCAGTACTTC.

The genes are TRBV4-1 and TRBJ1-1, with 7 positions matching TRBD1. Trimming removed 6 bases from V and 2 bases from J; junction bases left unmatched: 9. Germline CDR1 reads MGHRA; CDR2 reads YSYEKL. The CDR3 loop spans 15 amino acids. This CDR3 reads CASSWGTVVNTEAFF. Here the CDR3 DNA reads TGCGCCAGCAGTTGGGGGACAGTGGTTAACACTGAAGCTTTCTTT.

The chain carries TRBV11-2 and TRBJ1-1; no reliable D call. Per germline, CDR1 SGHAT and CDR2 FQNNGV. This CDR3 comprises 15 residues. With 1 base removed from V and 0 bases from J, the gap between germline ends came to 9 bases. The CDR3 loop reads CASSLALTMNTEAFF. In DNA, the CDR3 is TGTGCCAGCAGCTTAGCTCTGACCATGAACACTGAAGCTTTCTTT.

The chain uses TRBV4-3 and TRBJ1-1; D remains unclear. There are 15 residues in the CDR3. V was trimmed by 3 bases and J by 1 base, leaving 12 bases between them. Germline-derived CDR1 and CDR2 are LGHNA and YSLEER. CDR3 loop: CASSQASLPNTEAFF. The CDR3, as DNA: TGCGCCAGCAGCCAGGCGAGTCTGCCGAACACTGAAGCTTTCTTT.

The V gene is TRBV6-1, the J gene TRBJ2-7, with 10 bases matching TRBD1. Germline CDR1 MNHNS, CDR2 SASEGT. The CDR3 is made up of 14 amino acids. Germline trimming cut 7 bases from V and 5 bases from J; bases unmatched to any gene: 8. CDR3 loop: CASTIGTGVDEQYF. DNA for the CDR3: TGTGCCAGCACGATCGGGACAGGGGTAGACGAGCAGTACTTC.

The genes are TRBV7-2 and TRBJ2-7, with unresolved D. Trimming removed 2 bases from V and 3 bases from J, with 2 bases in between. CDR1 SGHTA and CDR2 FQGNSA come from the germline V gene. This CDR3 is 11 amino acids long. The CDR3, as DNA: TGTGCCAGCAGCTTATACTACGAGCAGTACTTC. Translation: CASSLYYEQYF.

This chain uses TRBV25-1 with TRBJ1-2, with D possibly TRBD1 on 5 matching bases. The V gene's germline CDR1 is MGHDK and CDR2 SYGVNS. The V end lost 3 bases, the J end lost 4 bases, and 9 bases lay between the germline ends. The CDR3 contains 13 residues. In DNA, the CDR3 is TGTGCCAGCAGTGAGGACATACGCTATGGCTACACCTTC. As protein: CASSEDIRYGYTF.

J is TRBJ1-2 and V is TRBV7-9, with D maybe TRBD1 (5 bases). From germline, CDR1 is SEHNR and CDR2 FQNEAQ (reference sequence). This CDR3 region has 15 residues. With 0 bases removed from V and 4 bases from J, the gap between germline ends came to 12 bases. The CDR3 nucleotides are TGTGCCAGCAGCTTAGCAGGGGCTGATGTCTATGGCTACACCTTC. Protein product: CASSLAGADVYGYTF.

The CDR3: CASSKPRNTLNTEAFF. The CDR3 DNA is TGTGCCAGCAGCAAACCGAGGAACACCTTGAACACTGAAGCTTTCTTT. This rearrangement joins TRBV11-2 to TRBJ1-1; D unclear. The CDR3 runs to 16 residues. CDR1 is SGHAT and CDR2 is FQNNGV in the germline V gene. V was trimmed by 5 bases and J by 0 bases, leaving 16 bases between them.

The chain is built from TRBV6-5 and TRBJ1-3, with D uncertain. Germline V gene data show CDR1 as MNHEY and CDR2 as SVGAGI. The CDR3 is 14 amino acids. V was shortened by 4 bases and J by 4 bases, with 11 bases between the two germline ends. The CDR3 sequence is CASSSMSPGNTIYF. The DNA of the CDR3 is TGTGCCAGCAGTTCTATGTCCCCCGGAAACACCATATATTTT.

This clone appeared a single time. The rearrangement uses TRBV6-6 and TRBJ2-5; possible D gene TRBD2, 6 bases. The CDR3 consists of 11 residues. V was cut by 8 bases and J by 7 bases, with 11 bases left in between. Germline loops: CDR1 MNHNY, CDR2 SVGAGI (reference sequence). The CDR3, as DNA: TGTGCCAGCCTGGACGGGGGGACCCAGTACTTC. The encoded protein is CASLDGGTQYF.

The V call is TRBV7-2, the J call TRBJ2-3; D remains ambiguous. CDR1 is SGHTA and CDR2 is FQGNSA in the germline V gene. Trimming shortened V by 1 base and J by 1 base, and 6 bases separated the two germline ends. The length of the CDR3 is 14 residues. CDR3 DNA sequence: TGTGCCAGCAGCTTAGTTGGGGGCACAGATACGCAGTATTTT. It codes for CASSLVGGTDTQYF. Full variable domain (outside the CDR3, taken from reference TRBV7-2 and TRBJ2-3): GAGVSQSPSNKVTEKGKDVELRCDPISGHTALYWYRQSLGQGLEFLIYFQGNSAPDKSGLPSDRFSAERTGGSVSTLTIQRTQQEDSAVYLCASSLVGGTDTQYFGPGTRLTVL.

The chain recombines TRBV11-2 with TRBJ1-4; no clear D. Trimming took 5 bases from V and 8 from J, leaving 12 bases between them. CDR1 is SGHAT and CDR2 is FQNNGV in the germline V gene. This CDR3 is built from 13 residues. CDR3 amino acids: CASSLGVSEKLFF. The DNA of the CDR3 is TGTGCCAGCAGCCTCGGGGTTAGCGAAAAACTGTTTTTT.

V is TRBV18 and J is TRBJ2-7; 8 nucleotides agree with TRBD2. V shed 4 bases, J shed 3 bases, and the junction held 5 bases outside the gene matches. The CDR3 extends over 14 amino acids. Germline V gene sequence: CDR1 KGHSH, CDR2 LQKENI. CDR3 in DNA: TGTGCCAGCTCACAATTAGCGGGAAGCTACGAGCAGTACTTC. It codes for CASSQLAGSYEQYF.

V gene TRBV20-1 combines with J gene TRBJ2-3, with D possibly matching TRBD1 (5 bases). The V end lost 6 bases, the J end lost 1 base, and 5 bases lay between the germline ends. The germline V gene has CDR1 DFQATT and CDR2 SNEGSKA (reference sequence). The CDR3 consists of 11 residues. CDR3 DNA sequence: TGCAGTGCACAGGGCACAGATACGCAGTATTTT. It yields the protein CSAQGTDTQYF.

The chain has TRBV5-4 and TRBJ1-3, with a possible D match to TRBD1 (5 bases). The CDR3 is 14 residues long. With 0 bases removed from V and 4 bases from J, the gap between germline ends came to 8 bases. Looked up from germline, CDR1 is SGHNT and CDR2 is YYREEE (reference sequence). The CDR3 nucleotides read TGTGCCAGCAGCTTGGGAGGGACCGGAAACACCATATATTTT. This sequence encodes CASSLGGTGNTIYF.

The chain links TRBV5-4 to TRBJ1-4; no clear D. V was pared by 5 bases and J by 5 bases, with 16 bases between. The CDR3 covers 15 residues. Germline V gene lookup returns CDR1 SGHNT and CDR2 YYREEE (reference sequence). The CDR3 reads CASSTQKGPNEKLFF. The CDR3 DNA reads as TGTGCCAGCAGTACCCAGAAGGGTCCGAATGAAAAACTGTTTTTT.

In its sample, this clone was seen a few times. V and J are TRBV10-2 and TRBJ2-1, with 9 bases matching TRBD2. The J segment lost 7 bases and the V segment lost 7 bases, leaving 8 bases of the junction unmatched. CDR3 length: 14 residues. Germline V gives CDR1 WSHSY, CDR2 SAAADI. For the CDR3, the DNA is TGCGCCAGCACCGGGACTAGCAAGGTTAATGAGCAGTTCTTC. It encodes CASTGTSKVNEQFF.